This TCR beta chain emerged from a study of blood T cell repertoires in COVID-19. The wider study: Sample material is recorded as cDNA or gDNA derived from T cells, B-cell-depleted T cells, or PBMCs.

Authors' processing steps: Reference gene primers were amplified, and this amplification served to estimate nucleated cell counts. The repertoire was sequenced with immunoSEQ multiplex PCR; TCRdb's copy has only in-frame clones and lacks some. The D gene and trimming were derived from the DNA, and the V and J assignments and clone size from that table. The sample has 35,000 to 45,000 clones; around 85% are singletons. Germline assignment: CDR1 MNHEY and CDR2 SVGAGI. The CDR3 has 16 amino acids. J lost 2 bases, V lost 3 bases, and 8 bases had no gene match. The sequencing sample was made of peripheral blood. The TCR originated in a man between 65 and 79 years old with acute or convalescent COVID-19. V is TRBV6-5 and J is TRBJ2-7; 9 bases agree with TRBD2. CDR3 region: CASSYTSGPSPYEQYF. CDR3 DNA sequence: TGTGCCAGCAGTTATACTAGCGGGCCCAGCCCCTACGAGCAGTACTTC.